This T cell receptor beta chain was observed in a study of T cell responses to AZD1222 COVID-19 vaccine. Overall study findings and caveats: Donors, mostly white British, included more females; clonal diversity was possibly underestimated. Spike-specific TCR breadth and depth both grew after two AZD1222 doses. At study baseline, merely more than 5 AZD1222 recipients were seropositive. Spike-wide coverage was observed for vaccine-associated CD4 TCRs, with dominant responses at 160-218 and 743-854.

In regard to this clone: The antigen is undetermined.

CDR1 and CDR2 from the germline V gene are MNHEY and SMNVEV (reference sequence). V lost 5 bases and J 7 bases, leaving 14 bases between the germline ends. This CDR3 region has 13 residues. Method: immunoSEQ multiplex PCR; TCRdb's copy keeps in-frame clones and lacks some. The data show around 80,000 clones, with approximately 85% seen just once and roughly a tenth held by the top ten. This rearrangement joins TRBV27 to TRBJ1-2; a possible D gene is TRBD1 (6 bases). The source material was peripheral blood, sampled 28 days after the second AZD1222 dose. The clonotype comes from an adult who received the AZD1222 COVID-19 vaccine. The CDR3 spells CASSAERGFGYTF. The CDR3 nucleotides are TGTGCCAGCAGTGCTGAAAGGGGGTTTGGCTACACCTTC.